These 9 T cell receptor beta chains were sequenced from one sample in a study of STAT3 mutations in large granular lymphocyte leukemia. Produced via immunoSEQ multiplex PCR; TCRdb's table is partial and in-frame only. The data show tens of thousands of clones, approximately 94% seen once. Findings of the study overall: Every T-cell large granular lymphocyte leukemia patient had at least one immunodominant TCR beta clonotype.

These receptors have no identified antigens. Sequencing was done on a sample of peripheral blood mononuclear cells. Source of these receptors: a man aged 40-49 years with T-cell large granular lymphocyte leukemia. Some clones in this sample may be carry-over from other donors' samples.

This chain connects TRBV9 to TRBJ1-1; D not resolved. The CDR3 covers 14 residues. Trimming cost V 0 bases and J 6 bases, with 12 bases left between them. Germline-derived CDR1 and CDR2 are SGDLS and YYNGEE. The CDR3 loop is CASSVGSRGSEAFF. The CDR3 DNA is TGTGCCAGCAGCGTAGGTTCCCGGGGTTCTGAAGCTTTCTTT.

The chain carries TRBV18 and TRBJ2-7; 7 bases match TRBD1. Germline V gene lookup returns CDR1 KGHSH and CDR2 LQKENI. The CDR3 length is 14 residues. With V trimmed by 8 bases and J by 1 base, 8 bases remained unmatched. Here the CDR3 DNA reads TGTGCCAGCACAGAGGGGGCCCAATCCTACGAGCAGTACTTC. Its protein is CASTEGAQSYEQYF. Variable domain in full (rest from reference TRBV18 and TRBJ2-7): NAGVMQNPRHLVRRRGQEARLRCSPMKGHSHVYWYRQLPEEGLKFMVYLQKENIIDESGMPKERFSAEFPKEGPSILRIQQVVRGDSAAYFCASTEGAQSYEQYFGPGTRLTVT.

The chain joins TRBV7-9 to TRBJ2-7, with 9 bases aligning to TRBD1. Trimming took 4 bases from V and 6 from J; bases not matched to a gene: 13. The CDR3 covers 16 residues. Germline assignment: CDR1 SEHNR and CDR2 FQNEAQ (reference sequence). In DNA form, the CDR3 reads TGTGCCAGCAGCTCCGGACTAGGACAGGGGACGGGCGAGCAGTACTTC. It is translated as CASSSGLGQGTGEQYF.

The V and J genes are TRBV5-1 and TRBJ2-5, with 12 bases identical to TRBD2. The germline gives CDR1 SGHRS, CDR2 YFSETQ. This CDR3 has 17 residues. V lost 4 bases and J lost 4; bases outside the gene matches: 11. DNA of the CDR3: TGCGCCAGCAGCAACGGACTAGCGGGATCCTCGGGAGAGACCCAGTACTTC. This translates into CASSNGLAGSSGETQYF.

V usage is TRBV9 and J usage is TRBJ2-7; TRBD1 aligns across 9 bases. Germline CDR1 is SGDLS and CDR2 is YYNGEE. V lost 3 bases, J lost 2 bases, and 3 bases stayed unmatched. The CDR3 is 14 amino acids. Here the CDR3 DNA reads TGTGCCAGCAGCGCGGGACAGGGAACCTACGAGCAGTACTTC. Translating gives CASSAGQGTYEQYF. The full variable domain, rest sourced from reference TRBV9 and TRBJ2-7, is DSGVTQTPKHLITATGQRVTLRCSPRSGDLSVYWYQQSLDQGLQFLIQYYNGEERAKGNILERFSAQQFPDLHSELNLSSLELGDSALYFCASSAGQGTYEQYFGPGTRLTVT.

V usage is TRBV30 and J usage is TRBJ1-6, with D possibly being TRBD1 (5 bases). This CDR3 has 15 residues. Germline V CDR1 and CDR2: GTSNPN, SVGIG (reference sequence). Trimming removed 0 bases at V and 8 bases at J, with 14 bases between. In DNA, the CDR3 is TGTGCCTGGAGTGTACAGGAGGGTTGGTATTCACCCCTCCACTTT. Protein product: CAWSVQEGWYSPLHF. Combining the CDR3 with reference TRBV30 and TRBJ1-6 gives the whole variable domain SQTIHQWPATLVQPVGSPLSLECTVEGTSNPNLYWYRQAAGRGLQLLFYSVGIGQISSEVPQNLSASRPQDRQFILSSKKLLLSDSGFYLCAWSVQEGWYSPLHFGNGTRLTVT.

The rearrangement joins TRBV7-2 to TRBJ2-7; a possible D gene is TRBD1 (6 bases). The V end was cut by 1 base, the J end by 5 bases, with 12 bases between. The CDR3 has 14 amino acids. CDR1 SGHTA and CDR2 FQGNSA come from the germline V gene. The CDR3, as DNA: TGTGCCAGCAGCTTAGGGGGCAGGGGCGACGAGCAGTACTTC. As protein: CASSLGGRGDEQYF.

V gene TRBV7-9 combines with J gene TRBJ2-7; 8 nucleotides agree with TRBD1. This CDR3 is built from 14 residues. Germline V gene data show CDR1 as SEHNR and CDR2 as FQNEAQ (reference sequence). J gave up 7 bases and V 5 bases, and 10 bases lay outside the gene matches. For the CDR3, the DNA is TGTGCCAGCAGCCCCCTGACAGGGGTCGATGAGCAGTACTTC. It encodes CASSPLTGVDEQYF. The variable domain in full, completed from reference TRBV7-9 and TRBJ2-7, reads DTGVSQNPRHKITKRGQNVTFRCDPISEHNRLYWYRQTLGQGPEFLTYFQNEAQLEKSRLLSDRFSAERPKGSFSTLEIQRTEQGDSAMYLCASSPLTGVDEQYFGPGTRLTVT.

The rearrangement joins TRBV7-9 to TRBJ2-5; no firm D call. The V end was cut by 1 base, the J end by 4 bases, with 13 bases between. Germline V gene lookup returns CDR1 SEHNR and CDR2 FQNEAQ (reference sequence). This CDR3 contains 15 residues. DNA for the CDR3: TGTGCCAGCAGCTTAGGGAATCTGGGTCGAGAGACCCAGTACTTC. Translation: CASSLGNLGRETQYF.